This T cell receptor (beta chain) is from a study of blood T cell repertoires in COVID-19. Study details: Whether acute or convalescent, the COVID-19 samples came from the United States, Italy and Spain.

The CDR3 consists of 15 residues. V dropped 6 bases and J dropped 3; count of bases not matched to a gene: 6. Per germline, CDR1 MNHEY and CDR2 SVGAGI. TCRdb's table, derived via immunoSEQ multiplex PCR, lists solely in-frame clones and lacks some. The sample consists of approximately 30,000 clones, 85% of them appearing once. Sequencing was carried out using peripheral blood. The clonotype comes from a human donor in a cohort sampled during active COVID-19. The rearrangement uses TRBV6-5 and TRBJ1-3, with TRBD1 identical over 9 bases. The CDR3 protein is CASRDYRGLGNTIYF. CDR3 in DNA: TGTGCCAGCAGGGATTACAGGGGGCTTGGAAACACCATATATTTT.